This T cell receptor (beta chain) was found in a study of spatial heterogeneity in lung cancer. Findings and limits, study-wide: Expanded alpha and beta TCR counts within tumors tracked tumor mutation counts.

The CDR3 contains 17 residues. Trimming stripped 3 bases from V and 7 bases from J, with 22 bases between. Germline assignment: CDR1 MGHRA and CDR2 YSYEKL. This clonotype has at least ten counts. Its antigen is undetermined. Sample time point: sample taken at primary tumor resection. A total of under 80 untreated early-stage non-small cell lung cancer patients served as donors. A single record per CDR3 protein comes from TCRdb applying MiXCR to the 5' RACE reads. The table includes some 97,000 distinct CDR3 sequences, around 4.3% detected once. The chain is built from TRBV4-1 and TRBJ1-5; no firm D call. The sample consisted of lung tumor tissue, taken at surgery. This TCR derives from a male donor with early-stage non-small cell lung cancer. The CDR3, as DNA: TGCGCCAGCAGCCATCACGTGAGAGGGAGGTCGACCCAGCCCCAGCATTTT. Protein sequence: CASSHHVRGRSTQPQHF.